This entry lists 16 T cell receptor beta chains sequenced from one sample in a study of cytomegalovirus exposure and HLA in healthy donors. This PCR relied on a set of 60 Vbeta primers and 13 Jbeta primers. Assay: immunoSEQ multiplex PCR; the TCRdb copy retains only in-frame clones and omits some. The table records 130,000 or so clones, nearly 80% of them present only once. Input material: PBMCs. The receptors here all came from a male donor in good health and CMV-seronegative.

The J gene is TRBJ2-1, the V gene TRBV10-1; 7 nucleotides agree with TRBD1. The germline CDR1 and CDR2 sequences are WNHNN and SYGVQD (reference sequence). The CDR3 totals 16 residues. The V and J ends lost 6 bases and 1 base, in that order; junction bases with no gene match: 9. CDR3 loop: CASSSDREGSYNEQFF. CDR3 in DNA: TGCGCCAGCAGCTCCGACAGGGAAGGGTCCTACAATGAGCAGTTCTTC.

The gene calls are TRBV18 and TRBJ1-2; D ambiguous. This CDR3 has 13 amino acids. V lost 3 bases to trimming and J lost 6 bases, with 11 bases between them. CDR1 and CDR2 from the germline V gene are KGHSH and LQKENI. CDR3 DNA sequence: TGTGCCAGCTCACCGAGAAGGGAGGATGGCTACACCTTC. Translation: CASSPRREDGYTF.

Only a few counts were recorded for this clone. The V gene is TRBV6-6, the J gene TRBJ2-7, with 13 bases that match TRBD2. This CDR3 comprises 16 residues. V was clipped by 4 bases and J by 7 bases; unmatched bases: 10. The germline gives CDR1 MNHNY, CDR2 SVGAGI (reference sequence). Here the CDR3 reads CASSSPGTSGAGEQYF. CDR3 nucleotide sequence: TGTGCCAGCAGTTCCCCCGGGACTAGCGGGGCTGGGGAGCAGTACTTC.

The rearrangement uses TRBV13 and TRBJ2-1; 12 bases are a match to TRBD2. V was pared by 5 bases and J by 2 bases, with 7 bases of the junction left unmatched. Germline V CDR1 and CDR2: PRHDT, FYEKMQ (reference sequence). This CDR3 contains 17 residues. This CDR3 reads CASSLTSGGPTYNEQFF. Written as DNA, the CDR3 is TGTGCCAGCAGCCTCACTAGCGGGGGGCCCACCTACAATGAGCAGTTCTTC.

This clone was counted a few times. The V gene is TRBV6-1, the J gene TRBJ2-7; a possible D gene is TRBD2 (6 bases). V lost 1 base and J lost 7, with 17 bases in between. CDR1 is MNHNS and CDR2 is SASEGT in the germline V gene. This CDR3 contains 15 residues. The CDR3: CASSEGRGAGWEQYF. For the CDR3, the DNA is TGTGCCAGCAGTGAAGGAAGGGGCGCGGGATGGGAGCAGTACTTC.

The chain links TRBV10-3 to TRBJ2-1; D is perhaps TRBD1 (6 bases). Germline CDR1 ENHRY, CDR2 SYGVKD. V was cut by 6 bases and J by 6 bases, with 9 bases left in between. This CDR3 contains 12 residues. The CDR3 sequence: CAISLRGNEQFF. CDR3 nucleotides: TGTGCCATCAGCCTCAGGGGCAATGAGCAGTTCTTC.

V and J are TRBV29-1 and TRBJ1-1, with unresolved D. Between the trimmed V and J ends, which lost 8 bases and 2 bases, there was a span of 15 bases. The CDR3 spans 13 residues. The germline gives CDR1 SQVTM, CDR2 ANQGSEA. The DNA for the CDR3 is TGCAGCATAGAGACAAATAGAAACACTGAAGCTTTCTTT. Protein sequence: CSIETNRNTEAFF. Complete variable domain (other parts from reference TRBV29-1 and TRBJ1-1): SAVISQKPSRDICQRGTSLTIQCQVDSQVTMMFWYRQQPGQSLTLIATANQGSEATYESGFVIDKFPISRPNLTFSTLTVSNMSPEDSSIYLCSIETNRNTEAFFGQGTRLTVV.

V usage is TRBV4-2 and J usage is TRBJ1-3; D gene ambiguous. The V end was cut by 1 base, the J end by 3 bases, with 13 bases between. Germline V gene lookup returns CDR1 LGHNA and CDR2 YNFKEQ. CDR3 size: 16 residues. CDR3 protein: CASSQGEGEGGNTIYF. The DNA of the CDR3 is TGTGCCAGCAGCCAAGGGGAGGGAGAAGGTGGAAACACCATATATTTT.

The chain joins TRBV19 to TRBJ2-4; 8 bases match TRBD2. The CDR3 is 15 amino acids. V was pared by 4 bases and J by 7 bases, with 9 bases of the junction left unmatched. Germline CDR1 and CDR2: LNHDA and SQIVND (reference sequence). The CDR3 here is CASSTPGLGGNIQYF. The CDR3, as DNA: TGTGCCAGTAGTACCCCGGGACTAGGGGGGAACATTCAGTACTTC.

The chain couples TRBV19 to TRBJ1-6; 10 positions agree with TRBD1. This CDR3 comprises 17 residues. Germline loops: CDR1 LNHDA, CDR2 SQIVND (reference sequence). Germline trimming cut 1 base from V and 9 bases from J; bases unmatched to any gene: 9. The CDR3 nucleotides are TGTGCCAGTAGTATAGGGCCCCCGACAGGGGGCTTTTCACCCCTCCACTTT. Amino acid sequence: CASSIGPPTGGFSPLHF.

The CDR3 loop is CASSFDYNRGYNEQFF. CDR3 coding DNA: TGCGCCAGCAGCTTTGACTATAATCGCGGGTACAATGAGCAGTTCTTC. This chain uses TRBV5-1 with TRBJ2-1; a weak D match, TRBD2 (5 bases). Germline V lookup: CDR1 SGHRS, CDR2 YFSETQ. CDR3 length: 16 residues. Trimming removed 2 bases at V and 4 bases at J, with 16 bases between.

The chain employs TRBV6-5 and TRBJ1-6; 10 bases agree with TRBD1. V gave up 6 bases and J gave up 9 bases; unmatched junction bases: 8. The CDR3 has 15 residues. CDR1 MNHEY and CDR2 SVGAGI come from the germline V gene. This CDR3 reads CASRATGGLTSPLHF. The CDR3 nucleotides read TGTGCCAGCAGGGCGACAGGGGGCCTAACTTCACCCCTCCACTTT.

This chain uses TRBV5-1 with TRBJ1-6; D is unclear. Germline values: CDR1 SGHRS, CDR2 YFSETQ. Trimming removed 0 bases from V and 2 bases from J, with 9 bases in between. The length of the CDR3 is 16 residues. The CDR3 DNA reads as TGCGCCAGCAGCTTGGACCGGGTCACCTATAATTCACCCCTCCACTTT. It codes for CASSLDRVTYNSPLHF.

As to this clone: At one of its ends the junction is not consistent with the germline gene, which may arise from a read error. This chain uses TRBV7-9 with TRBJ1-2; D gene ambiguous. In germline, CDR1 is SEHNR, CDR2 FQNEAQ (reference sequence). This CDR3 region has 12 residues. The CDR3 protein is CSSPLVSGGYTF. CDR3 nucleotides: TGTTCCAGCCCCTTGGTCTCGGGAGGCTACACCTTC.

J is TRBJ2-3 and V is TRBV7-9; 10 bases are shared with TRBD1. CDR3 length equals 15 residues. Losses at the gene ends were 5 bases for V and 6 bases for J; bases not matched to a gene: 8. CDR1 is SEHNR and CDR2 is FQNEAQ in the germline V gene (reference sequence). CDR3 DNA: TGTGCCAGCAGCCAGACCCGGGACAGGGGTGATACGCAGTATTTT. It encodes CASSQTRDRGDTQYF.

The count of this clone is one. CDR3 protein: CASSERAGGETQYF. The DNA of the CDR3 is TGTGCCAGCAGTGAAAGGGCAGGGGGAGAGACCCAGTACTTC. This chain connects TRBV2 to TRBJ2-5, with 7 bases aligning to TRBD1. Unmatched junction bases numbered 4, after V lost 2 bases and J lost 4 bases. Germline V lookup: CDR1 SNHLY, CDR2 FYNNEI. The CDR3 runs to 14 residues.